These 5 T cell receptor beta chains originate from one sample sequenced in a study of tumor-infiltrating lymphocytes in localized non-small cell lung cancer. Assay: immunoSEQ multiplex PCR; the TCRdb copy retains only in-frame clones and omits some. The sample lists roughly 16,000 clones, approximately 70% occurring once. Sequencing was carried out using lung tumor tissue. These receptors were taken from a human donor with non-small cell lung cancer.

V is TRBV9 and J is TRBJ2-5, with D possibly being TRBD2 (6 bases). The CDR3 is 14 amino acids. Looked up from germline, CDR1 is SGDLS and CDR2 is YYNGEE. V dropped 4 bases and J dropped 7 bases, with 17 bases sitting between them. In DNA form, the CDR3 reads TGTGCCAGCAGCTATATGAGGGAGGAAGGGACCCAGTACTTC. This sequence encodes CASSYMREEGTQYF.

The CDR3 is CASSPPVGARGYTF. In nucleotides, the CDR3 is TGTGCCAGCAGTCCCCCTGTCGGGGCTCGGGGCTACACCTTC. V usage is TRBV6-6 and J usage is TRBJ1-2, with a possible D match to TRBD1 (5 bases). Trimming left V 5 bases short and J 8 bases short, with 18 bases between. This CDR3 is 14 amino acids long. Germline V CDR1 and CDR2: MNHNY, SVGAGI (reference sequence).

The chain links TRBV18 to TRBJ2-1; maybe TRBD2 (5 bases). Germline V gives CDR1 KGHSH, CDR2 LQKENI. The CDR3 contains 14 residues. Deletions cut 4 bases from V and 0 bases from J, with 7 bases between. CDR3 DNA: TGTGCCAGCTCACTCACTAGCTCCTACAATGAGCAGTTCTTC. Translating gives CASSLTSSYNEQFF.

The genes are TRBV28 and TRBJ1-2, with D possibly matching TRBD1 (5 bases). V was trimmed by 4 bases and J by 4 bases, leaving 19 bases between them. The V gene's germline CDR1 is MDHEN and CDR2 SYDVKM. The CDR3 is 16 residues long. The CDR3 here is CASSSLNQGIVYGYTF. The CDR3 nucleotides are TGTGCCAGCAGTTCGCTCAACCAGGGAATAGTCTATGGCTACACCTTC.

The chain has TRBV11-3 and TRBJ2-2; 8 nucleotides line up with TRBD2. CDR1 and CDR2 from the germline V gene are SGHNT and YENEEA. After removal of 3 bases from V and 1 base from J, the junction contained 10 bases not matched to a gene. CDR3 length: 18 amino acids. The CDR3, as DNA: TGTGCCAGCAGCTTTACGGGAGGGCCGGGGCGGAACACCGGGGAGCTGTTTTTT. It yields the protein CASSFTGGPGRNTGELFF.